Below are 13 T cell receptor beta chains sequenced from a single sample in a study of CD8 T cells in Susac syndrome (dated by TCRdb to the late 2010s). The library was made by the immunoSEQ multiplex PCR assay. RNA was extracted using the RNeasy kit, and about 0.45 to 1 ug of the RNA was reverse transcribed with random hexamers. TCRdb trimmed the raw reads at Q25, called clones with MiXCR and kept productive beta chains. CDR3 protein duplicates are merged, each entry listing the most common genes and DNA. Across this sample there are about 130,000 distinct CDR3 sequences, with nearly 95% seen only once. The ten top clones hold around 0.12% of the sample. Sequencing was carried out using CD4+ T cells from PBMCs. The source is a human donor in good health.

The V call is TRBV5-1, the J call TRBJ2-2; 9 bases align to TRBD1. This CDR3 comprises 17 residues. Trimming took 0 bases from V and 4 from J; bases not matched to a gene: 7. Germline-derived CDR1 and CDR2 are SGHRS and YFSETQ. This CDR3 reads CASSLVVGTGSTGELFF. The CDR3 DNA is TGCGCCAGCAGCTTGGTGGTCGGGACAGGGAGCACCGGGGAGCTGTTTTTT.

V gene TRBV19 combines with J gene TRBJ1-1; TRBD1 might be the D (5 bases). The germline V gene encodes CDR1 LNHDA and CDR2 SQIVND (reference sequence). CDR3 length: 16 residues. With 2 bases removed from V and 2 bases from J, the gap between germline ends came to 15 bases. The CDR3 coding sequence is TGTGCCAGTAGTATACCGGGCAGGGCGAGAAACACTGAAGCTTTCTTT. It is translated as CASSIPGRARNTEAFF.

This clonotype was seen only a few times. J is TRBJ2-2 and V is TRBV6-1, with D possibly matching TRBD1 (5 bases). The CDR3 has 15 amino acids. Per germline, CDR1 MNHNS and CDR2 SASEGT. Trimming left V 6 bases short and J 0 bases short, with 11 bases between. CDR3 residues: CASSLTGANTGELFF. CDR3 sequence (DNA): TGTGCCAGCAGCCTAACAGGCGCGAACACCGGGGAGCTGTTTTTT.

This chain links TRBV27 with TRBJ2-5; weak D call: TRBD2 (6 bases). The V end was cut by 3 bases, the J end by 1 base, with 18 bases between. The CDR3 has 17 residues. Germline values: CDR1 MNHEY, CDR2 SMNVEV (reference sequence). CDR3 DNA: TGTGCCAGCAGTTTTCGAACAGGAGTGGGAGGCCAAGAGACCCAGTACTTC. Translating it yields CASSFRTGVGGQETQYF.

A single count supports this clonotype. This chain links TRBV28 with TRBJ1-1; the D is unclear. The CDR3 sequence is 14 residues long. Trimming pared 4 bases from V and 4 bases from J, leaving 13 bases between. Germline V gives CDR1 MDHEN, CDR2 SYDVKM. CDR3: CASSSRGEGTEAFF. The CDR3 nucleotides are TGTGCCAGCAGTTCTCGCGGGGAGGGCACTGAAGCTTTCTTT.

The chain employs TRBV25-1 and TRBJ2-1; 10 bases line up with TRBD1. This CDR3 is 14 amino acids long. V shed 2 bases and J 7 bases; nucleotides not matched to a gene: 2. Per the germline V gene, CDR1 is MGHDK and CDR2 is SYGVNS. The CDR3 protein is CASSEPGQGNEQFF. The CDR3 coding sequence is TGTGCCAGCAGTGAACCGGGACAGGGGAATGAGCAGTTCTTC.

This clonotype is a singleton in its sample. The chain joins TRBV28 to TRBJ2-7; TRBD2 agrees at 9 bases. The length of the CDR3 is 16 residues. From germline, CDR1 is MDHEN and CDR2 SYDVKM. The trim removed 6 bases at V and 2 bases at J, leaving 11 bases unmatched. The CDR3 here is CASRPSGKGRTYEQYF. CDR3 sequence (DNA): TGTGCCAGCAGGCCTAGCGGGAAAGGCCGAACCTACGAGCAGTACTTC.

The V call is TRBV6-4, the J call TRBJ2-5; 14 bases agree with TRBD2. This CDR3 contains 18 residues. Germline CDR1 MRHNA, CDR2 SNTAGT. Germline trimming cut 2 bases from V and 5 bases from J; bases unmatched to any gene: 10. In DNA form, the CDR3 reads TGTGCCAGCAGTGACGGGACTAGCGGGAGTTTCGGTAGGGAGACCCAGTACTTC. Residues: CASSDGTSGSFGRETQYF.

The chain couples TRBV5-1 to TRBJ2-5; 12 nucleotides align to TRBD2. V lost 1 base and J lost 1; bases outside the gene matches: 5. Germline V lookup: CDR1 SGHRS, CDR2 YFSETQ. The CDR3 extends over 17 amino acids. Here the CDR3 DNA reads TGCGCCAGCAGCTTGAGGACTAGCGGGGCGATCCAAGAGACCCAGTACTTC. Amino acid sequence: CASSLRTSGAIQETQYF.

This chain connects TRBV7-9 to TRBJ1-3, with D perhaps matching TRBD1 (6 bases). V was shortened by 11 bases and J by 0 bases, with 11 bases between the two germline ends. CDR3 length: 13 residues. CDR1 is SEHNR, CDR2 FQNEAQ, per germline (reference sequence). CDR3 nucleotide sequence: TGTGCCGCGCGGACAGCCTCTGGAAACACCATATATTTT. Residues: CAARTASGNTIYF.

The CDR3 DNA is TGTGCCAGTACCTCCGGGGGGGTAACTCAGCCCCAGCATTTT. This translates into CASTSGGVTQPQHF. The J gene is TRBJ1-5, the V gene TRBV19, with D possibly matching TRBD1 (5 bases). The CDR3 has 14 residues. Germline CDR1 is LNHDA and CDR2 is SQIVND (reference sequence). V was cut by 7 bases and J by 6 bases, with 16 bases left in between.

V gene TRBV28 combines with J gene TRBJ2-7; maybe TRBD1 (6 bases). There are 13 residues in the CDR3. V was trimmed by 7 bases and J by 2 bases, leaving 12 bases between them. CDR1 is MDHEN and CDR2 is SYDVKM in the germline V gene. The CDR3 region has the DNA TGTGCCAGCAAATTGGGGGCCGCCTACGAGCAGTACTTC. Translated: CASKLGAAYEQYF.

CDR3 sequence (DNA): TGCAGTGCTGTCAGGGACTACGAGCAGTACTTC. It yields the protein CSAVRDYEQYF. The rearrangement links TRBV20-1 to TRBJ2-7, with a weak D call TRBD1 (5 bases). The CDR3 runs to 11 residues. Between the trimmed V and J ends, which lost 5 bases and 3 bases, there was a span of 8 bases. CDR1 DFQATT and CDR2 SNEGSKA come from the germline V gene (reference sequence).